What follows are 2 T cell receptor beta chains derived from one specimen sequenced in a study of blood T cell repertoires in COVID-19. Measured with immunoSEQ multiplex PCR; TCRdb has only the in-frame clones, and not every one. The data contain 200,000 or so clones, 88% of them singletons. Material for sequencing was PBMCs or T cells enriched from blood (not recorded which). These receptors all stem from a woman in her 30s who had been exposed to COVID-19.

The chain couples TRBV5-6 to TRBJ2-5; 12 positions agree with TRBD2. The CDR3 is 16 amino acids. J lost 2 bases, V lost 4 bases, and 6 bases had no gene match. Germline V gene data show CDR1 as SGHDT and CDR2 as YYEEEE. DNA for the CDR3: TGTGCCAGCAGCCCCCTAGCGGGAGGGGATCAAGAGACCCAGTACTTC. Translating it yields CASSPLAGGDQETQYF.

This clone was observed a few times. The chain recombines TRBV5-1 with TRBJ1-5; D perhaps matches TRBD1 (5 bases). Germline V CDR1 and CDR2: SGHRS, YFSETQ. This CDR3 has 15 residues. The V gene lost 0 bases and the J gene lost 3 bases, with 10 bases spanning the gap. The CDR3 nucleotides read TGCGCCAGCAGCTTGGGCTCAGGGTCCAATCAGCCCCAGCATTTT. This encodes CASSLGSGSNQPQHF.